These T cell receptor beta chains were read from a single sample in a study of blood T cells in healthy people across ages. TCRdb reanalysed the 5' RACE reads using MiXCR and keeps one entry per CDR3 protein. The data contain hundreds of thousands of distinct CDR3 sequences, approximately 60% of them singletons. The sample consisted of blood. These receptors were taken from a man aged 40-49 years in good health. Each CDR3 is given with its conserved first and last residue. The order of the fields is J gene, V gene, clone size, D gene, CDR3 DNA, CDR3 protein. A D gene is named only where the DNA matches it firmly. A row's size may be missing; if present it is once, few, many or a size class.

TRBJ2-7,TRBV20-1,once,TRBD2,TGCGCCAAAGGGAGGGGACCCTACGAGCAGTACTTC,CAKGRGPYEQYF
TRBJ2-3,TRBV12-3/TRBV12-4,few,TRBD2,TGTGCCAGCAGTTTAGGGGCGGGAGGGACGTCAAACCCGCAGTATTTT,CASSLGAGGTSNPQYF
TRBJ1-4,TRBV7-9,few,.,TGTGCCAGCAGCTCCGATCCCCAAAAACTGTTTTTT,CASSSDPQKLFF
TRBJ2-4,TRBV28,.,.,TGTGCCAGCGGGGGGACAAAAAACATTCAGTACTTC,CASGGTKNIQYF
TRBJ2-7,TRBV18,few,.,TGTGCCAGCTCATCAGATGGATACGAGCAGTACTTC,CASSSDGYEQYF
TRBJ2-7,TRBV28,.,.,TGTGCCAGCATCCCCAGGCACAATCCCCTCTACGAGCAGTACTTC,CASIPRHNPLYEQYF
TRBJ2-7,TRBV20-1,.,.,TGCAGTGCTAGAGATAGGACTACCACCTACGAGCAGTACTTC,CSARDRTTTYEQYF
TRBJ2-7,TRBV10-3,once,.,TGTGCCATCAGTGAGCAGGAAATATACAATGAGCAGTACTTC,CAISEQEIYNEQYF
TRBJ1-6,TRBV5-1,few,.,TGCGCCAGCAGCTTGGATCCAGGGATGGGAGGATCACCCCTCCACTTT,CASSLDPGMGGSPLHF
TRBJ2-5,TRBV20-1,.,.,TGCAGTGCTAGTGTTCTCGTACAAGAGACCCAGTACTTC,CSASVLVQETQYF
TRBJ2-3,TRBV7-3,.,.,TGTGCCAGCAGAAAGAAGAATACGCAGTATTTT,CASRKKNTQYF
TRBJ2-3,TRBV20-1,few,TRBD2,TGCAGTGCATCCGCGGGGGTCGCGCAGTATTTT,CSASAGVAQYF
TRBJ2-1,TRBV29-1,many,.,TGCAGCGTTGAAGGTCATGTAGGCAATGAGCAGTTCTTC,CSVEGHVGNEQFF
TRBJ1-2,TRBV18,.,TRBD1,TGTGCCAGCTCACCAGCGGACAGGGAAACGGATGGCTACACCTTC,CASSPADRETDGYTF
TRBJ2-3,TRBV4-1,many,.,TGCGCCAGCAGCCAAGATAGGTTCGGGGGCCCCGCAGATACGCAGTATTTT,CASSQDRFGGPADTQYF
TRBJ2-7,TRBV20-1,few,.,TGCAGTGTTCCCCGTGCTAGGGGTCCGACCTACGAGCAGTACTTC,CSVPRARGPTYEQYF
TRBJ2-6,TRBV6-6,.,.,TGTGCCGGGGGCCCCTCTGGGGCCAACGTCCTGACTTTC,CAGGPSGANVLTF
TRBJ1-6,TRBV27,once,.,TGTGCCAGCAGTTCGGGGAACAGGGCAGCATCACCCCTCCACTTT,CASSSGNRAASPLHF
TRBJ2-4,TRBV27,few,TRBD2,TGTGCCAGCAGGCCCGGGACTAGCAGGTTTCGAGAGCAGTACTTC,CASRPGTSRFREQYF
TRBJ2-5,TRBV4-3,.,.,TGCGCCAGCAGCCAAATGGGGTCACCCCAAGAGACCCAGTACTTC,CASSQMGSPQETQYF
TRBJ1-6,TRBV6-1,.,.,TGTGCCACGTGGGAAGATTATAATTCACCCCTCCACTTT,CATWEDYNSPLHF
TRBJ1-1,TRBV12-3/TRBV12-4,.,TRBD1,TGTGCCAGCAGTCACAGGGGAGCCACTGAAGCTTTCTTT,CASSHRGATEAFF
TRBJ1-1,TRBV7-8,.,.,TGTGCCAGCAGCTTACCCCCTAGGGGTGTCGTCGCTGAAGCTTTCTTT,CASSLPPRGVVAEAFF
TRBJ2-5,TRBV28,.,TRBD1,TGTGCCAGCAGTTTACATAGTGGGACAGGGGCCCAAGAGACCCAGTACTTC,CASSLHSGTGAQETQYF
TRBJ2-1,TRBV20-1,once,.,TGCAGTGCTAGAGATTCCGACTACAATGAGCAGTTCTTC,CSARDSDYNEQFF
TRBJ2-1,TRBV5-1,.,TRBD1,TGCGCCAGCAGCTTTTGGACAGGGGGGTTCAATGAGCAGTTCTTC,CASSFWTGGFNEQFF
TRBJ2-1,TRBV5-1,.,TRBD2,TGCGCCAGCAGCTTAACTTTCGGACTAGCGGGTAACAATGAGCAGTTCTTC,CASSLTFGLAGNNEQFF
TRBJ2-1,TRBV6-5,.,.,TGTGCCAGCAGTTACCCGGACACGAAGCAGTTCTTC,CASSYPDTKQFF
TRBJ2-5,TRBV5-1,.,TRBD1,TGCGCCAGCAGCTTGGTAGCAGGACAGGCGAAAGAGACCCAGTACTTC,CASSLVAGQAKETQYF
TRBJ2-4,TRBV18,few,TRBD2,TGTGCCAGCTCACCACCCCTAGCGGTATCAAAAAACATTCAGTACTTC,CASSPPLAVSKNIQYF
TRBJ1-5,TRBV20-1,.,.,TGCAGTGCTAGACAATTAGGGAATAGCAATCAGCCCCAGCATTTT,CSARQLGNSNQPQHF
TRBJ1-1,TRBV3-1,.,.,TGTGCCAGCAGCCCCCGGGCGGGCACTGAAGCTTTCTTT,CASSPRAGTEAFF
TRBJ2-1,TRBV20-1,.,.,TGCAGTGCTAGTTGGCTAGCCGAATTCTCCTACAATGAGCAGTTCTTC,CSASWLAEFSYNEQFF
TRBJ2-5,TRBV6-2/TRBV6-3,.,TRBD2,TGTGCCAGCAGTGAGACTAGCGGGAGGATAGAGACCCAGTACTTC,CASSETSGRIETQYF
TRBJ2-5,TRBV7-2,few,TRBD2,TGTGCCAGCAGCCCTAGCGGGGCGGGAGAGACCCAGTACTTC,CASSPSGAGETQYF
TRBJ2-5,TRBV7-8,.,TRBD2,TGTGCCAGCAGCTTTAGCGGGAGGGCCGAGGATGAGCAGTACTTC,CASSFSGRAEDEQYF
TRBJ1-5,TRBV5-1,.,.,TGCGCCAGCAGCTTGGAGGATCCGGGGGTCCAGCCCCAGCATTTT,CASSLEDPGVQPQHF
TRBJ2-3,TRBV29-1,.,.,TGCAGCGTTGAGGGACGGCTATCCACAGATACGCAGTATTTT,CSVEGRLSTDTQYF
TRBJ2-1,TRBV28,.,TRBD2,TGTGCCAGCAGTACCGGGACTAGCGGGGGTAGGGAGTTCTTC,CASSTGTSGGREFF
TRBJ1-2,TRBV4-2,.,TRBD1,TGTGCCAGCAGCCAAGCAGACAGGGTCTCGCGGGGCTACACCTTC,CASSQADRVSRGYTF
TRBJ1-4,TRBV21-1,once,.,TGTGCCAGCAGCTGCCTCCACGGCAGGTTTGGGGAAAAACTGTTTTTT,CASSCLHGRFGEKLFF
TRBJ2-1,TRBV5-1,.,.,TGCGCCAGCAGCCCGTCCGAGGGTATTTATGAGCAGTTCTTC,CASSPSEGIYEQFF
TRBJ1-1,TRBV2,.,.,TGTGCCAGCACAGGGACAAGCCGACTGAACACTGAAGCTTTCTTT,CASTGTSRLNTEAFF
TRBJ2-7,TRBV29-1,few,TRBD1,TGCAGCGTCGCCCGACAGGGGGCAATAAGCGAGCAGTACTTC,CSVARQGAISEQYF
TRBJ2-5,TRBV9,.,.,TGTGCCAGCAGCGGAGTGGGTTCAGAGACCCAGTACTTC,CASSGVGSETQYF
TRBJ2-1,TRBV27,few,TRBD2,TGTGCCAGCACCACGGGACTAGGCAATGAGCAGTTCTTC,CASTTGLGNEQFF
TRBJ2-3,TRBV5-5,.,TRBD1,TGTGCCAGCAGCTTCACCAGGGGGCTCGCAGATACGCAGTATTTT,CASSFTRGLADTQYF
TRBJ1-1,TRBV6-5,.,.,TGTGCCAGCAGTTACGGCACAAGGACTGAAGCTTTCTTT,CASSYGTRTEAFF
TRBJ2-7,TRBV7-3,.,TRBD2,TGTGCCAGCAGCTTCCGACCGGGACTAGCGGTCTACGAGCAGTACTTC,CASSFRPGLAVYEQYF
TRBJ2-7,TRBV21-1,few,.,TGTGCCAGCAGCAAAGGTTTCGGAGTCAAGGGGGAGTACGAGCAGTACTTC,CASSKGFGVKGEYEQYF
TRBJ2-7,TRBV11-2,.,TRBD1,TGTGCCAGCAGCTTAGGCGGACAGGGGGCGCGTTCGGTATCCGAGCAGTACTTC,CASSLGGQGARSVSEQYF
TRBJ2-7,TRBV5-1,few,.,TGCGCCAGCAGCTTGGAAACAGGGACCTATTACGAGCAGTACTTC,CASSLETGTYYEQYF
TRBJ2-3,TRBV27,once,.,TGTGCCAGCAACTCCCTCGGGCTAGCGACGACAGATACGCAGTATTTT,CASNSLGLATTDTQYF